This is a list of T cell receptor beta chains from one sample in a study of cytomegalovirus exposure and HLA in healthy donors. Only in-frame clones appear in the TCRdb table, and some are missing; sequencing was by immunoSEQ multiplex PCR. The sample carries some 110,000 clones, 60% to 85% recorded once. Sequences were obtained from PBMCs. Source of these receptors: a middle-aged woman in good health and CMV-seropositive. CDR3s include the opening cysteine and the closing phenylalanine or tryptophan. Each record gives: V gene, clone size, J gene, D gene, CDR3 protein, CDR3 DNA. The D gene is left open where the match is weak. A clone size is listed for some rows: how often the clone was seen (once, few, many), or a class if it is expanded.

V gene: TRBV2
clone size: .
J gene: TRBJ2-5
D gene: .
CDR3 protein: CASRGREETQYF
CDR3 DNA: TGTGCCAGCAGAGGGCGGGAAGAGACCCAGTACTTC

V gene: TRBV4-1
clone size: .
J gene: TRBJ2-1
D gene: TRBD2
CDR3 protein: CASSQRGLAFDEQFF
CDR3 DNA: TGCGCCAGCAGCCAAAGGGGACTAGCGTTTGATGAGCAGTTCTTC

V gene: TRBV18
clone size: .
J gene: TRBJ2-7
D gene: TRBD1
CDR3 protein: CASSPLLIQGADYEQYF
CDR3 DNA: TGTGCCAGCTCACCACTACTTATACAGGGGGCTGACTACGAGCAGTACTTC

V gene: TRBV6-1
clone size: few
J gene: TRBJ1-1
D gene: .
CDR3 protein: CASGEQGNLQAFF
CDR3 DNA: TGTGCCAGCGGGGAACAGGGTAATCTACAAGCTTTCTTT

V gene: TRBV11-3
clone size: .
J gene: TRBJ1-1
D gene: TRBD1
CDR3 protein: CASSFGQGAKTEAFF
CDR3 DNA: TGTGCCAGCAGCTTCGGACAGGGGGCTAAAACTGAAGCTTTCTTT

V gene: TRBV29-1
clone size: .
J gene: TRBJ2-1
D gene: .
CDR3 protein: CSVVGTRIDSYNEQFF
CDR3 DNA: TGCAGCGTTGTGGGGACAAGGATTGATTCCTACAATGAGCAGTTCTTC

V gene: TRBV11-2
clone size: .
J gene: TRBJ1-4
D gene: .
CDR3 protein: CASSLYRSGGLEEKLFF
CDR3 DNA: TGTGCCAGCAGCTTATATAGATCTGGAGGGCTGGAGGAGAAACTGTTTTTT

V gene: TRBV29-1
clone size: few
J gene: TRBJ2-1
D gene: TRBD2
CDR3 protein: CSVKPGLAGVGEQFF
CDR3 DNA: TGCAGCGTTAAACCGGGACTAGCGGGAGTTGGTGAGCAGTTCTTC

V gene: TRBV18
clone size: .
J gene: TRBJ1-3
D gene: .
CDR3 protein: CASSRDWASGNTIYF
CDR3 DNA: TGTGCCAGCTCACGGGACTGGGCCTCTGGAAACACCATATATTTT

V gene: TRBV28
clone size: .
J gene: TRBJ2-1
D gene: .
CDR3 protein: CASSLTRVKEQFF
CDR3 DNA: TGTGCCAGCAGTTTGACTAGAGTTAAGGAGCAGTTCTTC

V gene: TRBV29-1
clone size: .
J gene: TRBJ2-7
D gene: TRBD2
CDR3 protein: CSGGSGSYEQYF
CDR3 DNA: TGCAGCGGGGGTAGCGGGAGTTACGAGCAGTACTTC

V gene: TRBV5-1
clone size: .
J gene: TRBJ2-7
D gene: .
CDR3 protein: CASSLVTQLKGTYEQYF
CDR3 DNA: TGCGCCAGCAGCTTGGTAACCCAACTCAAGGGGACCTACGAGCAGTACTTC

V gene: TRBV28
clone size: .
J gene: TRBJ1-5
D gene: .
CDR3 protein: CASSSPQGYQPQHF
CDR3 DNA: TGTGCCAGCAGTAGCCCTCAGGGGTATCAGCCCCAGCATTTT

V gene: TRBV11-2
clone size: .
J gene: TRBJ2-7
D gene: TRBD1
CDR3 protein: CASSSPWTGAVEQYF
CDR3 DNA: TGTGCCAGCAGCTCACCTTGGACAGGGGCGGTCGAGCAGTACTTC

V gene: TRBV18
clone size: .
J gene: TRBJ1-4
D gene: .
CDR3 protein: CASSPPTGVGEKLFF
CDR3 DNA: TGTGCCAGCTCACCACCTACGGGAGTAGGCGAAAAACTGTTTTTT

V gene: TRBV5-1
clone size: .
J gene: TRBJ2-1
D gene: .
CDR3 protein: CASSRNRRLGSNEQFF
CDR3 DNA: TGCGCCAGCAGCAGAAACAGGAGACTAGGAAGCAATGAGCAGTTCTTC

V gene: TRBV5-1
clone size: once
J gene: TRBJ2-7
D gene: TRBD2
CDR3 protein: CASSLAATSGYEQYF
CDR3 DNA: TGCGCCAGCAGCTTGGCTGCCACTAGCGGATACGAGCAGTACTTC

V gene: TRBV7-8
clone size: few
J gene: TRBJ2-1
D gene: .
CDR3 protein: CASSPFTSNEQFF
CDR3 DNA: TGTGCCAGCAGCCCATTTACATCCAATGAGCAGTTCTTC

V gene: TRBV5-1
clone size: .
J gene: TRBJ2-5
D gene: TRBD2
CDR3 protein: CASRAGLAGVRQETQYF
CDR3 DNA: TGCGCCAGCAGGGCGGGACTAGCGGGAGTCCGGCAAGAGACCCAGTACTTC

V gene: TRBV4-1
clone size: .
J gene: TRBJ1-2
D gene: TRBD1
CDR3 protein: CASSQDYGTGINYGYTF
CDR3 DNA: TGCGCCAGCAGCCAAGATTATGGGACAGGGATTAACTATGGCTACACCTTC

V gene: TRBV19
clone size: .
J gene: TRBJ2-2
D gene: TRBD1
CDR3 protein: CASSTTGGANTGELFF
CDR3 DNA: TGTGCCAGTAGCACAACAGGGGGCGCGAACACCGGGGAGCTGTTTTTT

V gene: TRBV18
clone size: .
J gene: TRBJ2-1
D gene: .
CDR3 protein: CASSPPGGGAYNEQFF
CDR3 DNA: TGTGCCAGCTCACCCCCCGGCGGGGGCGCATACAATGAGCAGTTCTTC

V gene: TRBV28
clone size: .
J gene: TRBJ1-6
D gene: .
CDR3 protein: CASRPQGGESPLHF
CDR3 DNA: TGTGCCAGCAGACCACAGGGTGGAGAATCACCCCTCCACTTT

V gene: TRBV2
clone size: .
J gene: TRBJ1-4
D gene: TRBD1
CDR3 protein: CASREGQAELNEKLFF
CDR3 DNA: TGTGCCAGCAGGGAGGGACAGGCCGAACTTAATGAAAAACTGTTTTTT

V gene: TRBV7-8
clone size: once
J gene: TRBJ2-2
D gene: .
CDR3 protein: CASSYRRRGNTGELFF
CDR3 DNA: TGTGCCAGCAGCTACAGGAGGCGGGGGAACACCGGGGAGCTGTTTTTT

V gene: TRBV7-9
clone size: .
J gene: TRBJ1-2
D gene: TRBD1
CDR3 protein: CASSLGTADGYTF
CDR3 DNA: TGTGCCAGCAGCCTAGGGACAGCCGATGGCTACACCTTC

V gene: TRBV27
clone size: .
J gene: TRBJ2-2
D gene: TRBD2
CDR3 protein: CASGTSGRRTGELFF
CDR3 DNA: TGTGCCAGCGGGACTAGCGGGAGAAGGACCGGGGAGCTGTTTTTT

V gene: TRBV19
clone size: .
J gene: TRBJ2-5
D gene: TRBD2
CDR3 protein: CASSRTGTSFETQYF
CDR3 DNA: TGTGCCAGTAGTAGGACCGGGACTAGTTTTGAGACCCAGTACTTC

V gene: TRBV12-5
clone size: .
J gene: TRBJ1-1
D gene: .
CDR3 protein: CASGFPGTTEAFF
CDR3 DNA: TGTGCTAGTGGTTTCCCAGGTACCACTGAAGCTTTCTTT

V gene: TRBV4-1
clone size: .
J gene: TRBJ2-3
D gene: TRBD2
CDR3 protein: CASSPRDYTDTQYF
CDR3 DNA: TGCGCCAGCAGCCCTCGGGACTACACAGATACGCAGTATTTT

V gene: TRBV29-1
clone size: .
J gene: TRBJ2-7
D gene: .
CDR3 protein: CSVGWGTLGEQYF
CDR3 DNA: TGCAGCGTTGGATGGGGGACTCTGGGAGAGCAGTACTTC

V gene: TRBV28
clone size: .
J gene: TRBJ1-2
D gene: TRBD1
CDR3 protein: CASTTGGKDYGYTF
CDR3 DNA: TGTGCCAGCACCACAGGGGGCAAGGACTATGGCTACACCTTC

V gene: TRBV6-5
clone size: .
J gene: TRBJ1-1
D gene: TRBD1
CDR3 protein: CASSSQGVFAEAFF
CDR3 DNA: TGTGCCAGCAGTTCACAGGGGGTTTTTGCTGAAGCTTTCTTT

V gene: TRBV7-2
clone size: once
J gene: TRBJ2-3
D gene: TRBD2
CDR3 protein: CASSLGLAGAADTQYF
CDR3 DNA: TGTGCCAGCAGCTTAGGACTAGCGGGGGCCGCAGATACGCAGTATTTT

V gene: TRBV12-5
clone size: .
J gene: TRBJ2-2
D gene: TRBD2
CDR3 protein: CASGLVPSGTHNTGELFF
CDR3 DNA: TGTGCTAGTGGTTTGGTCCCAAGCGGGACCCACAACACCGGGGAGCTGTTTTTT

V gene: TRBV5-1
clone size: .
J gene: TRBJ2-1
D gene: .
CDR3 protein: CASSLEPLMEEQFF
CDR3 DNA: TGCGCCAGCAGCTTGGAACCTTTAATGGAGGAGCAGTTCTTC

V gene: TRBV27
clone size: .
J gene: TRBJ1-1
D gene: .
CDR3 protein: CASSLHRANTEAFF
CDR3 DNA: TGTGCCAGCAGTTTACACCGAGCGAACACTGAAGCTTTCTTT